This T cell receptor beta chain is drawn from a study of identical twins. Each CDR3 protein is one row after TCRdb ran MiXCR on the 5' RACE reads. This sample has roughly 770,000 distinct CDR3 sequences, with around a sixth found just once. CDR3 length: 13 amino acids. V gave up 4 bases and J gave up 5 bases; unmatched junction bases: 7. Germline V lookup: CDR1 DFQATT, CDR2 SNEGSKA (reference sequence). The same specimen was also included in a second study, on T cells expressing NK-cell markers.

The chain uses TRBV20-1 and TRBJ2-5, with TRBD1 identical over 7 bases. The specimen sequenced was PBMCs. The clonotype comes from a woman aged 18-30 years in good health. Written as DNA, the CDR3 is TGCAGTGCTACCCTAGGGGGCTGGGAGACCCAGTACTTC. As protein: CSATLGGWETQYF.